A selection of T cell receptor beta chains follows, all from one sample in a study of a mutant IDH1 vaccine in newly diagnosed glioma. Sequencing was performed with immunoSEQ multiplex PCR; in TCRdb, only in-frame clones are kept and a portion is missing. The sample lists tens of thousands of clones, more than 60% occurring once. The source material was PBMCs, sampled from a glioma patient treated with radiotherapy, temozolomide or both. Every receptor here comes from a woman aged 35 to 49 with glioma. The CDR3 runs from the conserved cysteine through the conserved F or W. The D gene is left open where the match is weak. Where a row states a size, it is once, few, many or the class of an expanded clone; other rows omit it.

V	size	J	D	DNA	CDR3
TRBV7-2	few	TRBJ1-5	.	TGTGCCAGCAGCTTAGTCGTGAATGATCAGCCCCAGCATTTT	CASSLVVNDQPQHF
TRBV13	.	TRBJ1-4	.	TGTGCCAGCAGCCCAACGGGGGCAACTAATGAAAAACTGTTTTTT	CASSPTGATNEKLFF
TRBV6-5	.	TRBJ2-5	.	TGTGCCAGCAGTTACTCGAGCGGAGCAGAGACCCAGTACTTC	CASSYSSGAETQYF
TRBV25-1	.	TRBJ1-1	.	TGTGCCAGCAGCCCAGAACAGGGTGGTTATACTGAAGCTTTCTTT	CASSPEQGGYTEAFF
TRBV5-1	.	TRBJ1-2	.	TGCGCCAGCAGCTTGGCTGGGACCGTCATCAACAACTATGGCTACACCTTC	CASSLAGTVINNYGYTF
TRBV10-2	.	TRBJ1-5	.	TGCGCCAGCAGTGAAGTAGTTTTGGGCAATCAGCCCCAGCATTTT	CASSEVVLGNQPQHF
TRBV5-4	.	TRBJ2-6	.	TGTGCCAGCAGCTTACGCGGGGCGGAAGGGGCCAACGTCCTGACTTTC	CASSLRGAEGANVLTF
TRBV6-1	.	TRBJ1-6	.	TGTGCCAGCAGTGAAGCGAACAGGGAGGGACCCCTCCACTTT	CASSEANREGPLHF
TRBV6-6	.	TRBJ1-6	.	TGTGCCAGCAGTTACTTCCGAGCAGAATCACCCCTCCACTTT	CASSYFRAESPLHF
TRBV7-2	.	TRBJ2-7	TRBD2	TGTGCCAGCAGCTTCCGCGGGAGTAGCGGGGGCCTAAGCTCCTACGAGCAGTACTTC	CASSFRGSSGGLSSYEQYF
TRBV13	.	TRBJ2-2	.	TGTGCCAGCAGCTTAGTTGAGTTCTCAACTCCCGGGGAGCTGTTTTTT	CASSLVEFSTPGELFF
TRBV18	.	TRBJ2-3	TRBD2	TGTGCCAGCTCACCCACTAGCGGGTCAGATACGCAGTATTTT	CASSPTSGSDTQYF
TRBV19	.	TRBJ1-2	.	TGTGCCAGTAGTATAGATTATGAGTCTAGCTATGGCTACACCTTC	CASSIDYESSYGYTF
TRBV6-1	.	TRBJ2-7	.	TGTGCCAGCAGTGATCAGGGGGGGTCCGAGCAGTACTTC	CASSDQGGSEQYF
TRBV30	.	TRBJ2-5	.	TGTGCCTGGAGTGTATTAGTAAACCAAGAGACCCAGTACTTC	CAWSVLVNQETQYF
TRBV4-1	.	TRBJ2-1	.	TGCGCCAGCAGCCATCCTCAACAACGGTTAAGCTCCTACAATGAGCAGTTCTTC	CASSHPQQRLSSYNEQFF
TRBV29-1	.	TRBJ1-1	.	TGCAGCGTTGAAATGCGTAGGACAACGAACACTGAAGCTTTCTTT	CSVEMRRTTNTEAFF
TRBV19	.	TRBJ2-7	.	TGTGCCAGTAGTCCGCAGGAGGGCTACGAGCAGTACTTC	CASSPQEGYEQYF
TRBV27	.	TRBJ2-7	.	TGTGCCAGCAGTTTAGGACACCTCTCCTACGAGCAGTACTTC	CASSLGHLSYEQYF
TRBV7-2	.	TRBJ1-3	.	TGTGCCAGCAGCTTAGGCCCGGGGAGGGTTGGAAACACCATATATTTT	CASSLGPGRVGNTIYF
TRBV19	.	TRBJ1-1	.	TGTGCCAGTAGTATCACAGGGCCGATGAACACTGAAGCTTTCTTT	CASSITGPMNTEAFF
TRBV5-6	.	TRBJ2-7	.	TGTGCCAGCAGCTTGGATGTCGGCTACGAGCAGTACTTC	CASSLDVGYEQYF
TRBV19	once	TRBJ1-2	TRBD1	TGTGCCAGTAGTATGGGACAGGGGGCTGGCTACACCTTC	CASSMGQGAGYTF
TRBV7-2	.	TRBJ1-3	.	TGTGCCAGCAGCCCTTATTCTGGAAACACCATATATTTT	CASSPYSGNTIYF
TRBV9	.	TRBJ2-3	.	TGTGCCAGCAGCGTTACGGCCTCTGGGACAGATACGCAGTATTTT	CASSVTASGTDTQYF
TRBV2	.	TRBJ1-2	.	TGTGCCAGCGAGGGCGGGAGGGGCTATGGCTACACCTTC	CASEGGRGYGYTF
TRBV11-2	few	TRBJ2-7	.	TGTGCCAGCGCGTCGTGGGGGTACGAGCAGTACTTC	CASASWGYEQYF
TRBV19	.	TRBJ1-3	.	TGTGCCAGTAGTAATGTAGGGTCTGGAAACACCATATATTTT	CASSNVGSGNTIYF
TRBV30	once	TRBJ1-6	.	TGTGCCTGGAGCGGAATCTCGAGGAATTCACCCCTCCACTTT	CAWSGISRNSPLHF
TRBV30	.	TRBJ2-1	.	TGTGCCTGGAGCGCCAGCGGAGTCAATGAGCAGTTCTTC	CAWSASGVNEQFF